This entry lists 13 T cell receptor beta chains sequenced from one sample in a study of blood T cells in healthy people across ages. PCR was performed a second time for about 6 to 12 cycles using a sample-barcoded 5' primer and a J-beta primer mix. One entry per CDR3 protein results from TCRdb running MiXCR on the 5' RACE reads. The sample lists approximately 1.5 million distinct CDR3 sequences, around 40% occurring once. Sequenced material: blood. The source of these receptors is a woman aged 18-29 years in good health.

V is TRBV15 and J is TRBJ2-1, with D possibly being TRBD1 or TRBD2 (5 bases each). CDR1 and CDR2 (germline): LNHNV, YYDKDF (reference sequence). The CDR3 loop spans 15 amino acids. The V end lost 5 bases, the J end lost 1 base, and 12 bases lay between the germline ends. CDR3 loop: CATSDRDGSYNEQFF. In nucleotides, the CDR3 is TGTGCCACCAGCGACCGGGACGGGTCCTACAATGAGCAGTTCTTC.

The V and J genes are TRBV6-5 and TRBJ2-7, with 9 bases lining up with TRBD2. The CDR3 totals 12 residues. Germline CDR1 reads MNHEY; CDR2 reads SVGAGI. V was pared by 8 bases and J by 10 bases, with 9 bases of the junction left unmatched. The chain's CDR3 is CASGYSGGTQYF. CDR3 coding DNA: TGTGCCAGCGGGTATAGCGGGGGTACCCAGTACTTC.

The chain joins TRBV12-3 or TRBV12-4 to TRBJ2-3; maybe TRBD2 (5 bases). This CDR3 contains 12 residues. Trimming removed 5 bases from V and 13 bases from J, with 16 bases in between. CDR3 nucleotide sequence: TGTGCCAGCAGTCCGGCCGGCGGGTTGGAGTATTTT. Its translation: CASSPAGGLEYF.

In its sample, this clonotype was seen a few times. The CDR3 protein is CASRTGQGWGYTF. CDR3 coding DNA: TGTGCCAGCAGGACGGGACAGGGATGGGGCTACACCTTC. This chain connects TRBV6-5 to TRBJ1-2; 9 nucleotides match TRBD1. V trimming: 6 bases; J trimming: 8 bases; junction bases outside the gene matches: 7. This CDR3 spans 13 amino acids. Germline CDR1 reads MNHEY; CDR2 reads SVGAGI.

In its sample, this clonotype was seen a few times. This rearrangement joins TRBV5-1 to TRBJ2-3; TRBD2 agrees at 8 bases. The CDR3 runs 16 residues. CDR1 and CDR2 from the germline V gene are SGHRS and YFSETQ. The trim removed 3 bases at V and 2 bases at J, leaving 8 bases unmatched. For the CDR3, the DNA is TGCGCCAGCAGCTCCAGAGGTAGCGGGGTCACAGATACGCAGTATTTT. Its protein is CASSSRGSGVTDTQYF.

This clonotype appeared once. At one boundary the junction diverges from the germline segment, which might be a read error. The chain carries TRBV7-9 and TRBJ1-5; D uncertain. This CDR3 contains 12 residues. Germline-derived CDR1 and CDR2 are SEHNR and FQNEAQ (reference sequence). The CDR3 DNA sequence: TGTGCCTGCAGCCCTAATAATCAGCCCCAGCATTTT. This translates into CACSPNNQPQHF.

The genes are TRBV29-1 and TRBJ2-1, with D perhaps given as TRBD1 or TRBD2 (5 bases each). The DNA end is more similar to TRBJ2-7, so the J call may be wrong. CDR1 and CDR2 from the germline V gene are SQVTM and ANQGSEA. CDR3 length equals 13 residues. CDR3 sequence (DNA): TGCAGCGGGGGGTCCTTCCCCTACAATGAGCAGTACTTC. Protein: CSGGSFPYNEQYF.

In its sample, this clonotype was seen a few times. The chain couples TRBV7-2 to TRBJ2-4; D is tentatively TRBD1 or TRBD2 (5 bases each). The germline CDR1 and CDR2 sequences are SGHTA and FQGNSA. CDR3 length equals 14 residues. Trimming took 0 bases from V and 7 from J, leaving 10 bases between them. In DNA, the CDR3 is TGTGCCAGCAGCTTAGCGGGGGACGGGAACATTCAGTACTTC. Amino acids: CASSLAGDGNIQYF.

The gene calls are TRBV5-6 and TRBJ2-7, with 8 bases identical to TRBD2. In germline, CDR1 is SGHDT, CDR2 YYEEEE. V was clipped by 4 bases and J by 0 bases; unmatched bases: 6. The CDR3 sequence is 15 residues long. CDR3 sequence reads: CASSDSGTSSYEQYF. The CDR3 DNA reads TGTGCCAGCAGCGATAGCGGGACGAGCTCCTACGAGCAGTACTTC.

The chain is built from TRBV18 and TRBJ2-1; D is possibly TRBD1 or TRBD2 (5 bases each). The CDR3 sequence is 15 residues long. Trimming took 1 base from V and 7 from J, leaving 14 bases between them. The germline V gene encodes CDR1 KGHSH and CDR2 LQKENI. CDR3 nucleotides: TGTGCCAGCTCACCACGGGGGTCCCTACGGAATGAGCAGTTCTTC. The encoded protein is CASSPRGSLRNEQFF.

This clonotype was seen repeatedly, ten times or more. The chain is built from TRBV7-2 and TRBJ2-1; TRBD2 is a possible D gene (5 bases). The V gene's germline CDR1 is SGHTA and CDR2 FQGNSA. The CDR3 contains 15 residues. The V gene lost 4 bases and the J gene lost 4 bases, with 14 bases spanning the gap. The CDR3, as DNA: TGTGCCAGCAGCTCCGGAGCTAGCCGGTACAATGAGCAGTTCTTC. This codes for CASSSGASRYNEQFF. Looking up the rest from reference TRBV7-2 and TRBJ2-1 gives the full variable domain: GAGVSQSPSNKVTEKGKDVELRCDPISGHTALYWYRQSLGQGLEFLIYFQGNSAPDKSGLPSDRFSAERTGGSVSTLTIQRTQQEDSAVYLCASSSGASRYNEQFFGPGTRLTVL.

V gene TRBV12-5 combines with J gene TRBJ2-5, with 8 bases lining up with TRBD2. After removal of 7 bases from V and 11 bases from J, the junction contained 15 bases not matched to a gene. Germline V gene lookup returns CDR1 LGHNT and CDR2 FRNRAP. The length of the CDR3 is 14 residues. CDR3: CASARGGVNNEQYF. The CDR3 DNA is TGTGCTAGTGCCCGGGGGGGGGTTAACAATGAGCAGTACTTC.

The chain recombines TRBV7-9 with TRBJ2-6; TRBD1 might be the D (6 bases). Germline V lookup: CDR1 SEHNR, CDR2 FQNEAQ (reference sequence). V was trimmed by 5 bases and J by 13 bases, leaving 12 bases between them. The CDR3 is 12 residues long. The CDR3 coding sequence is TGTGCCAGCAGCCCGAGGACAGAAGTCCTGACTTTC. Translation: CASSPRTEVLTF.